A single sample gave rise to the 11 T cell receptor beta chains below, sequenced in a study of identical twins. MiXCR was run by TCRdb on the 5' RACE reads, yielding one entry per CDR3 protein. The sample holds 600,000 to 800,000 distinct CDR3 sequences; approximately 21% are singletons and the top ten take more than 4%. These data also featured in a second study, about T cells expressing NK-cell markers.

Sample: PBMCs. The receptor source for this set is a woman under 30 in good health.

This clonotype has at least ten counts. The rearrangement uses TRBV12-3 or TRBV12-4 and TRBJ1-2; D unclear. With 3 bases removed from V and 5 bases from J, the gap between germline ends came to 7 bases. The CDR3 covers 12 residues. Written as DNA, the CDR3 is TGTGCCAGCAGTTTCCTTGGTTATGGCTACACCTTC. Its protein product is CASSFLGYGYTF.

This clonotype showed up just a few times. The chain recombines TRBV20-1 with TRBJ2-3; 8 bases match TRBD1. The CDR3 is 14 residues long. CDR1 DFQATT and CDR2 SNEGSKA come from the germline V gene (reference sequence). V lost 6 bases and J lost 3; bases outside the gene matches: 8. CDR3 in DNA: TGCAGTGCCACCGGGACAGGATTGACAGATACGCAGTATTTT. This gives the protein CSATGTGLTDTQYF.

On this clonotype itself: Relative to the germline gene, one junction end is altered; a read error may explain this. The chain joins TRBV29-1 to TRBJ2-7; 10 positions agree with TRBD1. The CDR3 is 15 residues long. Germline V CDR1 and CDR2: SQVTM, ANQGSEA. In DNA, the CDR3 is TGCAGCGTTGAAGATCCGACAGGGGGCCTAATCCTTACCCACTTC. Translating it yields CSVEDPTGGLILTHF.

CDR3 bases: TGTGCCATCAGACCCCTGGACGGCACAGATACGCAGTATTTT. Residues: CAIRPLDGTDTQYF. The chain recombines TRBV10-3 with TRBJ2-3; D not certain. Germline V gives CDR1 ENHRY, CDR2 SYGVKD. Deletions cut 6 bases from V and 1 base from J, with 11 bases between. The CDR3 is 14 amino acids.

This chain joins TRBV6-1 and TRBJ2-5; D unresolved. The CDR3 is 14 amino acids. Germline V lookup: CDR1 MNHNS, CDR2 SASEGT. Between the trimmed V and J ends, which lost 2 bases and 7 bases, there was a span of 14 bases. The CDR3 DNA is TGTGCCAGCAGTGAACCCCAGGTCATTGGGACCCAGTACTTC. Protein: CASSEPQVIGTQYF.

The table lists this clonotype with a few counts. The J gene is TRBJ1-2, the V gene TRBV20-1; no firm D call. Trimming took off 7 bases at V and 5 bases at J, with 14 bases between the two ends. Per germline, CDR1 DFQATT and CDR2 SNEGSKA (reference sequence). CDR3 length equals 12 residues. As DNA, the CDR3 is TGCAGTGTCTGGCAGCTTGAATATGGCTACACCTTC. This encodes CSVWQLEYGYTF.

CDR3 nucleotides: TGTGCCAGCAGCGACAATCGGGGGGCCGGCACAGATACGCAGTATTTT. It translates to CASSDNRGAGTDTQYF. The V and J genes are TRBV6-1 and TRBJ2-3; possible D gene TRBD2, 7 bases. Between the trimmed V and J ends, which lost 6 bases and 1 base, there was a span of 17 bases. Germline assignment: CDR1 MNHNS and CDR2 SASEGT. CDR3 length: 16 amino acids.

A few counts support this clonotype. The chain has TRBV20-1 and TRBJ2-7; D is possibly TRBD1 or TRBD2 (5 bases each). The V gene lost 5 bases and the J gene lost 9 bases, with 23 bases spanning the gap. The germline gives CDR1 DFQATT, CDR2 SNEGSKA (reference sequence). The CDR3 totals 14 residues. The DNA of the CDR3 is TGCAGTGCTGCCGGGACGAGGATTGGGATCGCGCAGTACTTC. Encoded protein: CSAAGTRIGIAQYF.

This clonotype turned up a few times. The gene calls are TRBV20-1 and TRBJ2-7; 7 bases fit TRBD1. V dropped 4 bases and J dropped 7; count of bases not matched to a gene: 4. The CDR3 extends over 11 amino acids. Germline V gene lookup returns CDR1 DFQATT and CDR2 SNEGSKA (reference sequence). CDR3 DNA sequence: TGCAGTGCTAACAGGGGAAGTGAGCAGTACTTC. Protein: CSANRGSEQYF.

This CDR3 reads CSARPLSRSLVDTQYF. The CDR3 DNA is TGCAGTGCTAGGCCCCTTAGTAGATCGCTTGTAGATACGCAGTATTTT. This chain joins TRBV20-1 and TRBJ2-3; no clear D. Germline CDR1 is DFQATT and CDR2 is SNEGSKA (reference sequence). V was trimmed by 3 bases and J by 5 bases, leaving 21 bases between them. The CDR3 spans 16 residues.

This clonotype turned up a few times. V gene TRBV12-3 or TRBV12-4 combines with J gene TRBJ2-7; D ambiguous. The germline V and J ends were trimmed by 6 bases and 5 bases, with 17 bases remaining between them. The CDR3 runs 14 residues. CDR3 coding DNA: TGTGCCAGCAGCCGAAGGTGGCCGCCCCACGAGCAGTACTTC. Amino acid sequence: CASSRRWPPHEQYF.